This T cell receptor beta chain was documented in a study of OX40 agonist ivuxolimab in advanced cancers. Sequenced by immunoSEQ multiplex PCR; TCRdb stores in-frame clones only, minus some. Altogether about 88,000 clones are present, 75% to 90% being singletons, with the ten largest covering approximately 0.22%. Germline lookup yields CDR1 MNHEY and CDR2 SVGAGI. Trimming left V 6 bases short and J 6 bases short, with 11 bases between. This CDR3 region has 12 residues. The TCR comes from an adult with an advanced solid tumor such as melanoma, head and neck, liver or kidney cancer. The chain couples TRBV6-5 to TRBJ1-2, with D possibly being TRBD1 (5 bases). The input for sequencing was CD4+ or CD8+ T cells sorted from blood, taken in a trial of the OX40 agonist ivuxolimab. The CDR3 DNA follows: TGTGCCAGCAGGGGGGTTCTCCATGGCTACACCTTC. Its translation is CASRGVLHGYTF.